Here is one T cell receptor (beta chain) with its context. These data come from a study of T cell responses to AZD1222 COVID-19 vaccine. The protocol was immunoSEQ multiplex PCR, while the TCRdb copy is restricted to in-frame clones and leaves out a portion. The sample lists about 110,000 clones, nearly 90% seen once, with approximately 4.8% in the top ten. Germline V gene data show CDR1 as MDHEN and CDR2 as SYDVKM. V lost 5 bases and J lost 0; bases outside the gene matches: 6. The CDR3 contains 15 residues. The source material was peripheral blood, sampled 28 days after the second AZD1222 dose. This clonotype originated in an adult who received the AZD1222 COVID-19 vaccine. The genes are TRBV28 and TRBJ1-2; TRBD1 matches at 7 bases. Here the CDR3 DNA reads TGTGCCAGCAGTGCAGACAGGGAAGCTAACTATGGCTACACCTTC. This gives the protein CASSADREANYGYTF.